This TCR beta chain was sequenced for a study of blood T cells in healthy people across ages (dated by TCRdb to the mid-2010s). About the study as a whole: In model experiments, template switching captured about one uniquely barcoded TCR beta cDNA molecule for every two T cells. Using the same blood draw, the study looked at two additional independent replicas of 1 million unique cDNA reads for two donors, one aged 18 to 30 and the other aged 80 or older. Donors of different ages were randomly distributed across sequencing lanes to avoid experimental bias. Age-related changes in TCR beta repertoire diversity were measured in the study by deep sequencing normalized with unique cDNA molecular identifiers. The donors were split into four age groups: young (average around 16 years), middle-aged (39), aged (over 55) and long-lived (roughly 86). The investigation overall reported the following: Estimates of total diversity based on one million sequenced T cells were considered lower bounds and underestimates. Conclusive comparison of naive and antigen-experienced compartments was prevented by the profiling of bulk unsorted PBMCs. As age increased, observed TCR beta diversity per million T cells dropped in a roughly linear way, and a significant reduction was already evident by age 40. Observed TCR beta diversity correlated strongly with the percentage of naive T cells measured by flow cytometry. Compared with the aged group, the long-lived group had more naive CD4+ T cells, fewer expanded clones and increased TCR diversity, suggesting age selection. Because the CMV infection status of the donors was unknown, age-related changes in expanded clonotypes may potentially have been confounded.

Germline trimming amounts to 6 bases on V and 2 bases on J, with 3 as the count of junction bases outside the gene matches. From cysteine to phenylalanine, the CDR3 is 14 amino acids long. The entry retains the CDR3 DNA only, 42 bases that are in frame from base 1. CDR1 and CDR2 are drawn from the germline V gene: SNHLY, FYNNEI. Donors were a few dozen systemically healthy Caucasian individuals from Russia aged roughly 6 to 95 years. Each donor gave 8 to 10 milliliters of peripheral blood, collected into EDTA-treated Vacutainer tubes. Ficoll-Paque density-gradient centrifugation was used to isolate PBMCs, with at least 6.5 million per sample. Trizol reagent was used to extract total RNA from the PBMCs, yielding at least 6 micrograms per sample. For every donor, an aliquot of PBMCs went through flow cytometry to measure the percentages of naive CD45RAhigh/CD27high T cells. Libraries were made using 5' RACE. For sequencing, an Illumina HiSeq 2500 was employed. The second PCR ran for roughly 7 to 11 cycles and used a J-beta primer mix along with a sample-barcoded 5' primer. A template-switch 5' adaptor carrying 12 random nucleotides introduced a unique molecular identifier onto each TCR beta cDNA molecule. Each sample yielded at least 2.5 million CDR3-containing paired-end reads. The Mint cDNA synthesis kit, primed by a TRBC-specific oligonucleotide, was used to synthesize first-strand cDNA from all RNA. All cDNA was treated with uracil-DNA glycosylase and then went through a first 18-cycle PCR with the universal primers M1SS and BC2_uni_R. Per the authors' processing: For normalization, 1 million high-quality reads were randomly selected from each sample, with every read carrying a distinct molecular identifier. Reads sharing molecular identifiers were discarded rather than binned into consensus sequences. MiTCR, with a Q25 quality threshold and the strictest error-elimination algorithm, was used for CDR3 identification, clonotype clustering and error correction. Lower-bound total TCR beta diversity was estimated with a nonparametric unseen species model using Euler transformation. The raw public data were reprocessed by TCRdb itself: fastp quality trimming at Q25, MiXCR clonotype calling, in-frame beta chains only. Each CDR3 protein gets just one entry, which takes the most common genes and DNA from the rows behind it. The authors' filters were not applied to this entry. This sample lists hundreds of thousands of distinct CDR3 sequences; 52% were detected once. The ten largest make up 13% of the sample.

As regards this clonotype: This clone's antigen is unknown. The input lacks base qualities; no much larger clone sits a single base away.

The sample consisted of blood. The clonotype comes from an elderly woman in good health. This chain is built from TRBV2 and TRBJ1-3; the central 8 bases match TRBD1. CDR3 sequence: CASRSRGPGNTIYF. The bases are TGTGCCAGCAGAAGCAGGGGGCCTGGAAACACCATATATTTT.